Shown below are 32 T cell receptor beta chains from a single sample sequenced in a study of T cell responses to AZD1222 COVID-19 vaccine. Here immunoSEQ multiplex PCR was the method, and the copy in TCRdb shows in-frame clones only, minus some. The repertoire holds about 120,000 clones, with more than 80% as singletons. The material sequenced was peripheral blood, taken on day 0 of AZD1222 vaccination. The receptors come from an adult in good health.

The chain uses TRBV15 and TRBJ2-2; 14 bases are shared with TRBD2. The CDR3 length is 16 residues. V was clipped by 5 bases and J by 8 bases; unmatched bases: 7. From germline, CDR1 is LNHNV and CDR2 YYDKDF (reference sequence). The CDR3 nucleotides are TGTGCCACCAGCCTCGGGACTAGCGGGAGAGGGGGGGAGCTGTTTTTT. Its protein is CATSLGTSGRGGELFF.

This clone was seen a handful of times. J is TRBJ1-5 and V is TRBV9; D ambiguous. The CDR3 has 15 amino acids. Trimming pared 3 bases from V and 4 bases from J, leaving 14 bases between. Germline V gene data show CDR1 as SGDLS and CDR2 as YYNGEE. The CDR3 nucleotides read TGTGCCAGCAGCGGCGGGGAGGCGCGGAATCAGCCCCAGCATTTT. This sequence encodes CASSGGEARNQPQHF.

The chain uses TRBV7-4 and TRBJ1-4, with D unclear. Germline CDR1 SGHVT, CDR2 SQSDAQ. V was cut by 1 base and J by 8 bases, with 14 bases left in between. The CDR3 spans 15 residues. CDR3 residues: CASSLVWEGGEKLFF. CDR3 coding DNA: TGTGCCAGCAGCTTAGTGTGGGAGGGTGGGGAAAAACTGTTTTTT.

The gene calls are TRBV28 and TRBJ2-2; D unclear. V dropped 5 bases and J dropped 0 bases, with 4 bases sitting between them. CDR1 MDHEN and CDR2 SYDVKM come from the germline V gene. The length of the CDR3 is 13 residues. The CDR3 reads CASSEPNTGELFF. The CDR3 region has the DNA TGTGCCAGCAGTGAGCCGAACACCGGGGAGCTGTTTTTT. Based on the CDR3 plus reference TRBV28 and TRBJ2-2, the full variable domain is DVKVTQSSRYLVKRTGEKVFLECVQDMDHENMFWYRQDPGLGLRLIYFSYDVKMKEKGDIPEGYSVSREKKERFSLILESASTNQTSMYLCASSEPNTGELFFGEGSRLTVL.

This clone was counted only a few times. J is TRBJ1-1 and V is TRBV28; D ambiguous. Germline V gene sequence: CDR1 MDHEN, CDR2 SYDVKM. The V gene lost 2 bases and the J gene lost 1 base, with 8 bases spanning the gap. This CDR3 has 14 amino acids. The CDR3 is CASSLIAANTEAFF. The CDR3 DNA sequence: TGTGCCAGCAGTTTAATCGCCGCGAACACTGAAGCTTTCTTT. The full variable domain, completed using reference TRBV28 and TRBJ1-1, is DVKVTQSSRYLVKRTGEKVFLECVQDMDHENMFWYRQDPGLGLRLIYFSYDVKMKEKGDIPEGYSVSREKKERFSLILESASTNQTSMYLCASSLIAANTEAFFGQGTRLTVV.

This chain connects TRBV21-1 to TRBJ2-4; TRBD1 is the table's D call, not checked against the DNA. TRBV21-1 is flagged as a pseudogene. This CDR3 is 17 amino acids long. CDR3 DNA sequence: TGTGCCAGCAGCACACCACTCGGCCAGGGGGCCAAAAACATTCAGTACTTC. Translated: CASSTPLGQGAKNIQYF.

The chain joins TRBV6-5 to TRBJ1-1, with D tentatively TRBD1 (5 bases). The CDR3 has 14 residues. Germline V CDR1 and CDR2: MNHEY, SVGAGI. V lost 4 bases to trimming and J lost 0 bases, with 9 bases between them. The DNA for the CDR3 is TGTGCCAGCAGTTCTGCGGACATGAACACTGAAGCTTTCTTT. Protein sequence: CASSSADMNTEAFF.

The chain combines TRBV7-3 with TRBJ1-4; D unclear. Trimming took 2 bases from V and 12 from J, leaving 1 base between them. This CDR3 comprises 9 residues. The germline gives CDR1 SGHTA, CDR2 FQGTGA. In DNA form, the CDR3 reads TGTGCCAGCAGCTTAGAACTGTTTTTT. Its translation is CASSLELFF.

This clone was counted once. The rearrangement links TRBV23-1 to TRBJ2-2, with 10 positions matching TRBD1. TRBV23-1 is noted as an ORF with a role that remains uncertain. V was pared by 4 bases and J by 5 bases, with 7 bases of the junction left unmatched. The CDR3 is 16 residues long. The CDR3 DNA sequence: TGCGCCAGCAGTCGCGGGACAGGGGTAGGGACCGGGGAGCTGTTTTTT. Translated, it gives CASSRGTGVGTGELFF.

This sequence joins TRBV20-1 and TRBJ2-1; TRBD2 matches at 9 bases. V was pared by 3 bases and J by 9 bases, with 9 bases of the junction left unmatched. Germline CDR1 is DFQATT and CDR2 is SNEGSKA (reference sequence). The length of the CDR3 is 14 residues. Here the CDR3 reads CSASTEREAGEQFF. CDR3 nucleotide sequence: TGCAGTGCTAGTACCGAGCGGGAGGCGGGTGAGCAGTTCTTC.

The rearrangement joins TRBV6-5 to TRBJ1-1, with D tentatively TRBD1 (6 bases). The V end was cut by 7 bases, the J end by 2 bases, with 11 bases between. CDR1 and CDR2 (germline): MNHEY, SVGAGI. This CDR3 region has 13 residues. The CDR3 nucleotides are TGTGCCAGCACTTGGACAGTCAACACTGAAGCTTTCTTT. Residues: CASTWTVNTEAFF.

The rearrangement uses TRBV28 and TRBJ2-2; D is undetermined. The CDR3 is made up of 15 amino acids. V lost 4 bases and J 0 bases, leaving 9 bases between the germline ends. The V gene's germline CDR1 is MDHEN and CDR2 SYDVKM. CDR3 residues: CASSWAAPNTGELFF. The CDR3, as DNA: TGTGCCAGCAGTTGGGCGGCACCGAACACCGGGGAGCTGTTTTTT. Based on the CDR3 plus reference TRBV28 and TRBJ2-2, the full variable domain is DVKVTQSSRYLVKRTGEKVFLECVQDMDHENMFWYRQDPGLGLRLIYFSYDVKMKEKGDIPEGYSVSREKKERFSLILESASTNQTSMYLCASSWAAPNTGELFFGEGSRLTVL.

The CDR3 sequence is CASSQDVSPLHF. Here the CDR3 DNA reads TGTGCCAGCAGCCAAGATGTGTCACCCCTCCACTTT. V and J are TRBV3-1 (or the pseudogene TRBV3-2) and TRBJ1-6; D remains unclear. CDR3 length: 12 amino acids. Germline V CDR1 and CDR2: LGHDT, YNNKEL (reference sequence). Trimming cost V 0 bases and J 10 bases, with 4 bases left between them.

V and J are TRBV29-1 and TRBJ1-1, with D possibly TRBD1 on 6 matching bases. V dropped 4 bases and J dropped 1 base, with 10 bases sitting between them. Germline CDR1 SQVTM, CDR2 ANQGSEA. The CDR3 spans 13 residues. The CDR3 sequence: CSVGRTANTEAFF. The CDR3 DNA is TGCAGCGTTGGCCGGACAGCGAACACTGAAGCTTTCTTT.

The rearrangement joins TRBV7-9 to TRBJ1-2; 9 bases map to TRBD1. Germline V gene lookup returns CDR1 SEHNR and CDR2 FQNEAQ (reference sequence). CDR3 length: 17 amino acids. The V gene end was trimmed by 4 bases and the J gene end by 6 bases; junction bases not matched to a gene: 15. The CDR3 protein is CASSSSTAGQGSDGYTF. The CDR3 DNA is TGTGCCAGCAGCTCCTCAACCGCGGGACAGGGAAGTGATGGCTACACCTTC.

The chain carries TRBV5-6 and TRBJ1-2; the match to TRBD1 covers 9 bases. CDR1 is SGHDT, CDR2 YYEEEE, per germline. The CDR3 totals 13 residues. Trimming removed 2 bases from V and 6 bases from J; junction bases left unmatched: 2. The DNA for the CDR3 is TGTGCCAGCAGCTTACAGGGGGCCGATGGCTACACCTTC. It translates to CASSLQGADGYTF.

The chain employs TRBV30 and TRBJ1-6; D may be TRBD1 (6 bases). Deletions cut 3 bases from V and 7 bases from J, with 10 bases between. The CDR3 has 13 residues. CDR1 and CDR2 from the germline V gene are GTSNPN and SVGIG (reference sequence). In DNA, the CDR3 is TGTGCCTGGAGGACAGGAGGAAATTCACCCCTCCACTTT. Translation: CAWRTGGNSPLHF.

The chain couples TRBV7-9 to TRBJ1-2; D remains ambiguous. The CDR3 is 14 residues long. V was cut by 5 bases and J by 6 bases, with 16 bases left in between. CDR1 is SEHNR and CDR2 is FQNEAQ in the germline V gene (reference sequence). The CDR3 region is CASSRGNWPNGYTF. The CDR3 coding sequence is TGTGCCAGCAGCCGCGGGAATTGGCCTAATGGCTACACCTTC.

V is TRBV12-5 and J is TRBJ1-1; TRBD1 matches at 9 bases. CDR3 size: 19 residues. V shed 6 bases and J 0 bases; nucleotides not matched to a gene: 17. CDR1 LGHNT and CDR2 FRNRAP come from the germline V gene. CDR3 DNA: TGTGCTAGTGGCGTCACCTCCGGGACAGGGAGGACAATGAACACTGAAGCTTTCTTT. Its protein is CASGVTSGTGRTMNTEAFF.

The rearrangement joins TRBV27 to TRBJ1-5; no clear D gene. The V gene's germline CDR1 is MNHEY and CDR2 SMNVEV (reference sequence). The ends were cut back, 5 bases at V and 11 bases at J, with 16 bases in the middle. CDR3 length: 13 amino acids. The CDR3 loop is CASSPEPQYAQHF. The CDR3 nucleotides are TGTGCCAGCAGTCCCGAACCTCAGTATGCCCAGCATTTT.

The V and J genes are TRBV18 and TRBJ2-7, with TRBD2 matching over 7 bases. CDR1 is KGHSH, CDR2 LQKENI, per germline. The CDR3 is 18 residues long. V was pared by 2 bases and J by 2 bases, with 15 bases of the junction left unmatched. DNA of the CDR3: TGTGCCAGCTCACCATTGAGCGGGACTCAACTCACTGCCTACGAGCAGTACTTC. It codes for CASSPLSGTQLTAYEQYF.

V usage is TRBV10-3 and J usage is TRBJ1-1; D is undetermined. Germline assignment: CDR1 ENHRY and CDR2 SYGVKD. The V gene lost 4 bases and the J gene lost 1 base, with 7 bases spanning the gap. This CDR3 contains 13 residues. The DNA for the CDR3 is TGTGCCATCAGTGCGAACACGAACACTGAAGCTTTCTTT. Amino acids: CAISANTNTEAFF.

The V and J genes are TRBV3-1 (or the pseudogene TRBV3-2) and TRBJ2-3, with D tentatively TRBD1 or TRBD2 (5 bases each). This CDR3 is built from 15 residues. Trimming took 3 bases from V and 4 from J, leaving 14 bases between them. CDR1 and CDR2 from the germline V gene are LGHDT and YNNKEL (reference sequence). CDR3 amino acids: CASSHEGRAADTQYF. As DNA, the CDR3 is TGTGCCAGCAGCCATGAGGGGAGAGCAGCAGATACGCAGTATTTT.

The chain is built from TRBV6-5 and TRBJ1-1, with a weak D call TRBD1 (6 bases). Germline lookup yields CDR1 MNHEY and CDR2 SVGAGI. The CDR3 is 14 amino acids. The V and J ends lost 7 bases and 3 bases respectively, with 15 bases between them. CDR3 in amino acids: CASIRWGADTEAFF. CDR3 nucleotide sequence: TGTGCCAGCATTCGATGGGGGGCGGACACTGAAGCTTTCTTT.

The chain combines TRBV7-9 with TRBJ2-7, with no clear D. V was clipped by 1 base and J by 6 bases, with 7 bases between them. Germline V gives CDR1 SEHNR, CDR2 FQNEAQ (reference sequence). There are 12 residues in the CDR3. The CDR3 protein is CASSLETVEQYF. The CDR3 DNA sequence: TGTGCCAGCAGCTTAGAGACTGTCGAGCAGTACTTC.

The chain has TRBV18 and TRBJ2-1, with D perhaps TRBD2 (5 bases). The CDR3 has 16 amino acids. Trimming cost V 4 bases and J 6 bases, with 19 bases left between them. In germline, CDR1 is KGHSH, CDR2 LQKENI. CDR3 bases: TGTGCCAGCTCACTCGATATACCTGCGGGCTTCAATGAGCAGTTCTTC. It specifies CASSLDIPAGFNEQFF.

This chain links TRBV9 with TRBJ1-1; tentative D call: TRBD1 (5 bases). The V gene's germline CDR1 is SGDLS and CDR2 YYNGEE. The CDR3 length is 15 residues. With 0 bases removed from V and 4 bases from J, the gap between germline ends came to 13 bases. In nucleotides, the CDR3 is TGTGCCAGCAGCGTAGTGGGGACTTGGAGCACTGAAGCTTTCTTT. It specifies CASSVVGTWSTEAFF. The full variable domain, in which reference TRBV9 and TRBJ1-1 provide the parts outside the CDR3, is DSGVTQTPKHLITATGQRVTLRCSPRSGDLSVYWYQQSLDQGLQFLIQYYNGEERAKGNILERFSAQQFPDLHSELNLSSLELGDSALYFCASSVVGTWSTEAFFGQGTRLTVV.

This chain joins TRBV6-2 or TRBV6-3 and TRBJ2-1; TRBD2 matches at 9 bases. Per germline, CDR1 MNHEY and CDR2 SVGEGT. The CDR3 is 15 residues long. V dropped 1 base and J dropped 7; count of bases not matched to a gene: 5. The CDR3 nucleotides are TGTGCCAGCAGTTACTTAGCGGGAGTGAGAAATGAGCAGTTCTTC. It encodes CASSYLAGVRNEQFF.

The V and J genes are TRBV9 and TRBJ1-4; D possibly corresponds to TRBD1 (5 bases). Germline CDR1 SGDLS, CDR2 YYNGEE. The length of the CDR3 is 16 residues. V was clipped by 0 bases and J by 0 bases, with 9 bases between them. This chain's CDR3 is CASSVGGAATNEKLFF. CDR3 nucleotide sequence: TGTGCCAGCAGCGTAGGTGGGGCCGCAACTAATGAAAAACTGTTTTTT.

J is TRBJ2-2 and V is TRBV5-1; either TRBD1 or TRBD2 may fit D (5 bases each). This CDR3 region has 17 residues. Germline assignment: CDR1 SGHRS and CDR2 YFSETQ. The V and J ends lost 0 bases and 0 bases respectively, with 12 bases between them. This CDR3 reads CASSLEDMGANTGELFF. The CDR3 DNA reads TGCGCCAGCAGCTTGGAAGACATGGGGGCGAACACCGGGGAGCTGTTTTTT.

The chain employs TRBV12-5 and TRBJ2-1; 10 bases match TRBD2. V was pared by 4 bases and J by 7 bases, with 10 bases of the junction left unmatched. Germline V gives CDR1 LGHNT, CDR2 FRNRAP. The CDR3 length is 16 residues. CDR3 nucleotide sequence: TGTGCTAGTGGTTCCCCGACTAGCGGGTTAATAAATGAGCAGTTCTTC. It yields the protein CASGSPTSGLINEQFF.

As DNA, the CDR3 is TGTGCCAGCAGCTTAGGCGCCGGGACAGGGGAATCGGGAGAGACCCAGTACTTC. Its protein product is CASSLGAGTGESGETQYF. This chain uses TRBV11-3 with TRBJ2-5; 10 positions match TRBD1. This CDR3 has 18 amino acids. Germline V lookup: CDR1 SGHNT, CDR2 YENEEA. V dropped 1 base and J dropped 4; count of bases not matched to a gene: 12. Variable domain in full (rest from reference TRBV11-3 and TRBJ2-5): EAGVVQSPRYKIIEKKQPVAFWCNPISGHNTLYWYLQNLGQGPELLIRYENEEAVDDSQLPKDRFSAERLKGVDSTLKIQPAELGDSAVYLCASSLGAGTGESGETQYFGPGTRLLVL.